These 10 T cell receptor beta chains were sequenced from one sample in a study of T cell changes during pregnancy in multiple sclerosis. Sequenced by immunoSEQ multiplex PCR; TCRdb stores in-frame clones only, minus some. The sample yields under 100,000 clones, about 94% seen once. Sequenced material: peripheral blood, taken in the third trimester of pregnancy. All receptors come from a female donor with multiple sclerosis, enrolled in a pregnancy study.

The V call is TRBV7-8, the J call TRBJ1-1, with TRBD1 matching 9 bases. Germline CDR1 SGHVS, CDR2 FQNEAQ. V was pared by 5 bases and J by 4 bases, with 17 bases of the junction left unmatched. This CDR3 is 18 amino acids long. CDR3 protein: CASSLDRGFDRGITEAFF. The CDR3 bases are TGTGCCAGCAGCCTAGATAGGGGCTTTGACAGGGGGATCACTGAAGCTTTCTTT.

The chain joins TRBV2 to TRBJ2-2; D gene ambiguous. CDR1 and CDR2 from the germline V gene are SNHLY and FYNNEI. The CDR3 is 13 amino acids. Trimming stripped 10 bases from V and 5 bases from J, with 14 bases between. The CDR3 protein is CATPFENTGELFF. CDR3 coding DNA: TGTGCCACCCCCTTTGAGAATACCGGGGAGCTGTTTTTT.

The CDR3 spells CASSPQDTFMNTEAFF. CDR3 DNA sequence: TGTGCCAGCAGCCCCCAAGACACCTTCATGAACACTGAAGCTTTCTTT. The chain couples TRBV14 to TRBJ1-1; no clear D gene. CDR3 length equals 16 residues. CDR1 and CDR2 (germline): SGHDN, FVKESK. Trimming removed 4 bases at V and 0 bases at J, with 15 bases between.

This clone was recorded once. V and J are TRBV19 and TRBJ1-1; D gene ambiguous. CDR3 length: 15 residues. Trimming shortened V by 8 bases and J by 1 base, and 17 bases separated the two germline ends. In germline, CDR1 is LNHDA, CDR2 SQIVND (reference sequence). This CDR3 reads CASPSPRGENTEAFF. In DNA form, the CDR3 reads TGTGCCAGTCCCTCGCCCCGCGGGGAGAACACTGAAGCTTTCTTT.

The chain recombines TRBV7-3 with TRBJ2-5; TRBD2 aligns across 8 bases. The CDR3 consists of 13 residues. The V gene end was trimmed by 1 base and the J gene end by 7 bases; junction bases not matched to a gene: 2. Germline V lookup: CDR1 SGHTA, CDR2 FQGTGA. CDR3 in DNA: TGTGCCAGCAGCTTAATCGCGGGGGGGACCCAGTACTTC. This encodes CASSLIAGGTQYF. The full variable domain, its missing parts supplied by reference TRBV7-3 and TRBJ2-5, is GAGVSQTPSNKVTEKGKYVELRCDPISGHTALYWYRQSLGQGPEFLIYFQGTGAADDSGLPNDRFFAVRPEGSVSTLKIQRTERGDSAVYLCASSLIAGGTQYFGPGTRLLVL.

V gene TRBV6-1 combines with J gene TRBJ1-1; D might be TRBD1 (5 bases). Germline V CDR1 and CDR2: MNHNS, SASEGT. Between the trimmed V and J ends, which lost 4 bases and 1 base, there was a span of 13 bases. There are 15 residues in the CDR3. The CDR3 loop reads CASSVFGAQNTEAFF. The CDR3 coding sequence is TGTGCCAGCAGTGTGTTTGGGGCCCAGAACACTGAAGCTTTCTTT.

V is TRBV7-3 and J is TRBJ2-3; D ambiguous. This CDR3 spans 13 amino acids. The V end lost 8 bases, the J end lost 2 bases, and 11 bases lay between the germline ends. CDR1 and CDR2 (germline): SGHTA, FQGTGA. CDR3 protein: CASAASPTDTQYF. CDR3 coding DNA: TGTGCCAGCGCGGCCAGTCCCACAGATACGCAGTATTTT.

The chain has TRBV4-1 and TRBJ1-1, with 9 bases matching TRBD1. This CDR3 is 14 amino acids long. Germline CDR1 reads MGHRA; CDR2 reads YSYEKL. V lost 4 bases and J lost 5; bases outside the gene matches: 5. CDR3: CASSPGQGKTEAFF. The DNA for the CDR3 is TGCGCCAGCAGCCCTGGACAGGGGAAAACTGAAGCTTTCTTT.

The chain couples TRBV6-5 to TRBJ1-1; tentatively, D is TRBD1 (6 bases). V lost 0 bases and J lost 2, with 13 bases in between. CDR1 MNHEY and CDR2 SVGAGI come from the germline V gene. The CDR3 extends over 16 amino acids. CDR3 in DNA: TGTGCCAGCAGTTACTCGAGGGGGACGGTTAACACTGAAGCTTTCTTT. Protein product: CASSYSRGTVNTEAFF.

The chain joins TRBV7-9 to TRBJ2-7; possibly TRBD2 for D (6 bases). From germline, CDR1 is SEHNR and CDR2 FQNEAQ (reference sequence). The CDR3 contains 13 residues. V was cut by 3 bases and J by 2 bases, with 8 bases left in between. The CDR3 region is CASSFPGAYEQYF. Written as DNA, the CDR3 is TGTGCCAGCAGCTTTCCGGGGGCCTACGAGCAGTACTTC.